The 16 T cell receptor beta chains below all came from one sample that was sequenced in a study of spatial heterogeneity in lung cancer. This sample's time point: sample taken at primary tumor resection. Researchers sequenced whole RNA taken from tumor, nontumor lung or frozen PBMC without sorting. TCRdb reprocessed the 5' RACE reads with MiXCR, giving one entry per CDR3 protein. The sample yields about 12,000 distinct CDR3 sequences, approximately 6% seen once. The material sequenced was normal lung tissue next to the tumor, taken at surgery. The receptors come from a male donor with early-stage non-small cell lung cancer.

This clonotype was recorded many times. This beta chain lies outside the target of a library built for alpha chains; its clone size means little. J is TRBJ2-1 and V is TRBV10-1, with 7 nucleotides matching TRBD1. Germline V gene sequence: CDR1 WNHNN, CDR2 SYGVQD (reference sequence). Unmatched junction bases numbered 6, after V lost 2 bases and J lost 2 bases. The CDR3 is 16 amino acids. CDR3 nucleotides: TGCGCCAGCAGTGAGCCTGGACAGGTAGCCTACAATGAGCAGTTCTTC. This sequence encodes CASSEPGQVAYNEQFF.

This clonotype was seen repeatedly, ten times or more. This beta chain is a stray sequence in a library constructed for alpha chains; its clone size is not meaningful. The J gene is TRBJ1-5, the V gene TRBV5-6; tentative D call: TRBD1 (5 bases). Between the trimmed V and J ends, which lost 2 bases and 6 bases, there was a span of 12 bases. Germline V gene data show CDR1 as SGHDT and CDR2 as YYEEEE. The length of the CDR3 is 14 residues. The CDR3 nucleotides read TGTGCCAGCAGCTTCTCCGGCGGGGGTCAGCCCCAGCATTTT. Protein product: CASSFSGGGQPQHF.

This clonotype was found many times. This beta chain is off target for a library built for alpha chains, so its abundance means little. V is TRBV29-1 and J is TRBJ2-2; D ambiguous. The CDR3 loop spans 12 amino acids. Trimming stripped 3 bases from V and 3 bases from J, with 5 bases between. The V gene's germline CDR1 is SQVTM and CDR2 ANQGSEA. CDR3: CSVEGYTGELFF. Written as DNA, the CDR3 is TGCAGCGTTGAGGGGTACACCGGGGAGCTGTTTTTT.

This clonotype was counted ten times or more. A library made for alpha chains picked up this beta chain off target, so its size means little. The chain joins TRBV20-1 to TRBJ2-7, with D unclear. V lost 4 bases and J lost 3, with 10 bases in between. CDR1 DFQATT and CDR2 SNEGSKA come from the germline V gene (reference sequence). The CDR3 length is 12 residues. The CDR3 here is CSANGRIYEQYF. CDR3 nucleotides: TGCAGTGCTAACGGACGGATCTACGAGCAGTACTTC.

By sample fraction, this clonotype is medium-sized. With the library built for alpha chains, this beta chain is off target and its frequency is not meaningful. The chain is built from TRBV13 and TRBJ1-2; D gene uncertain. The CDR3 has 15 amino acids. Germline loops: CDR1 PRHDT, CDR2 FYEKMQ (reference sequence). Between the trimmed V and J ends, which lost 4 bases and 4 bases, there was a span of 16 bases. CDR3 sequence reads: CASSSSSRDPYGYTF. CDR3 bases: TGTGCCAGCAGCTCAAGCTCCCGGGATCCCTATGGCTACACCTTC.

Only a few counts were recorded for this clonotype. The library was designed around alpha chains, so this beta chain is a stray read whose abundance carries little weight. The chain couples TRBV7-9 to TRBJ2-1, with TRBD2 as a possible D gene (6 bases). In germline, CDR1 is SEHNR, CDR2 FQNEAQ (reference sequence). The V end lost 5 bases, the J end lost 4 bases, and 18 bases lay between the germline ends. CDR3 length: 16 residues. CDR3 region: CASSPPGSGQYNEQFF. The CDR3 bases are TGTGCCAGCAGCCCCCCCGGGAGCGGGCAGTACAATGAGCAGTTCTTC.

This clonotype was counted ten times or more. A library prepared for alpha chains yielded this beta chain as an off-target read; its size is of little meaning. The chain joins TRBV6-6 to TRBJ1-5, with TRBD1 matching over 7 bases. Germline-derived CDR1 and CDR2 are MNHNY and SVGAGI (reference sequence). The CDR3 totals 17 residues. V dropped 2 bases and J dropped 0; count of bases not matched to a gene: 7. The CDR3 coding sequence is TGTGCCAGCAGTTACCCTAGACAGGGAAATAGCAATCAGCCCCAGCATTTT. The encoded protein is CASSYPRQGNSNQPQHF.

This clonotype was seen a few times. This beta chain was picked up by a library intended for alpha chains and is off target, so its count carries little meaning. CDR3 protein: CASTFGRPYNEQFF. Here the CDR3 DNA reads TGTGCCAGCACCTTTGGGAGACCCTACAATGAGCAGTTCTTC. V usage is TRBV11-2 and J usage is TRBJ2-1; tentatively, D is TRBD2 (5 bases). The CDR3 covers 14 residues. The V gene's germline CDR1 is SGHAT and CDR2 FQNNGV. Trimming left V 7 bases short and J 2 bases short, with 12 bases between.

Remarks on this clonotype: This beta chain was picked up by a library intended for alpha chains and is off target, so its count carries little meaning. The chain joins TRBV5-4 to TRBJ2-5; 8 bases align to TRBD1. With V trimmed by 4 bases and J by 2 bases, 7 bases remained unmatched. CDR1 SGHNT and CDR2 YYREEE come from the germline V gene (reference sequence). The CDR3 covers 15 residues. The CDR3 DNA is TGTGCCAGCAGCCCCGGACAGGGAAGGCAAGAGACCCAGTACTTC. Residues: CASSPGQGRQETQYF.

This clonotype was seen only a few times. The library was prepared for alpha chains; this beta chain is a stray read, so its frequency means little. The rearrangement joins TRBV4-1 to TRBJ2-1; D may be TRBD2 (6 bases). The ends were cut back, 4 bases at V and 5 bases at J, with 18 bases in the middle. CDR1 MGHRA and CDR2 YSYEKL come from the germline V gene. This CDR3 spans 16 amino acids. The CDR3 loop is CASSLQAGLSDNEQFF. The CDR3 bases are TGCGCCAGCAGCCTACAGGCAGGACTAAGCGACAATGAGCAGTTCTTC.

As for this clonotype: A library made for alpha chains picked up this beta chain off target, so its size means little. The chain recombines TRBV18 with TRBJ1-1; maybe TRBD1 (6 bases). The V and J ends lost 8 bases and 1 base respectively, with 26 bases between them. This CDR3 spans 18 amino acids. Per germline, CDR1 KGHSH and CDR2 LQKENI. CDR3 DNA sequence: TGTGCCAGCACAATACTACCCGGGGCGATGGGACAGAACACTGAAGCTTTCTTT. It codes for CASTILPGAMGQNTEAFF.

This clonotype came up many times. This beta chain lies outside the target of a library built for alpha chains; its clone size means little. CDR3 bases: TGTGCCTGGAGGCCTACAGGGGGCAGGGATCAGCCCCAGCATTTT. This codes for CAWRPTGGRDQPQHF. The chain carries TRBV30 and TRBJ1-5; 9 nucleotides line up with TRBD1. CDR1 and CDR2 (germline): GTSNPN, SVGIG (reference sequence). CDR3 size: 15 residues. Unmatched junction bases numbered 8, after V lost 3 bases and J lost 5 bases. Using reference TRBV30 and TRBJ1-5 for the parts outside the CDR3, the full variable domain is SQTIHQWPATLVQPVGSPLSLECTVEGTSNPNLYWYRQAAGRGLQLLFYSVGIGQISSEVPQNLSASRPQDRQFILSSKKLLLSDSGFYLCAWRPTGGRDQPQHFGDGTRLSIL.

This clonotype was found many times. The library was built for alpha chains, so this beta chain is an off-target read and its size means little. The chain joins TRBV11-2 to TRBJ2-5, with D possibly matching TRBD2 (7 bases). CDR3 length: 16 residues. Germline V gives CDR1 SGHAT, CDR2 FQNNGV. Between the trimmed V and J ends, which lost 4 bases and 2 bases, there was a span of 17 bases. DNA of the CDR3: TGTGCCAGCAGCTGGCTAGGGGGGGCTCCACAAGAGACCCAGTACTTC. Amino acids: CASSWLGGAPQETQYF.

This clonotype was observed at least ten times. This beta chain is a stray read from a library made for alpha chains; its abundance is not meaningful. The V and J genes are TRBV6-5 and TRBJ1-2, with 8 bases lining up with TRBD1. The length of the CDR3 is 15 residues. V lost 4 bases and J lost 6; bases outside the gene matches: 10. The V gene's germline CDR1 is MNHEY and CDR2 SVGAGI. CDR3 residues: CASSSLTGALDGYTF. The CDR3, as DNA: TGTGCCAGCAGTTCCCTGACAGGGGCGCTCGATGGCTACACCTTC.

This clonotype was counted at least ten times. This beta chain turned up in a library designed for alpha chains; as an off-target read, its abundance says little. The chain uses TRBV7-9 and TRBJ2-7, with no clear D. The V and J ends lost 3 bases and 3 bases respectively, with 6 bases between them. This CDR3 is built from 12 residues. Germline CDR1 is SEHNR and CDR2 is FQNEAQ (reference sequence). DNA of the CDR3: TGTGCCAGCAGCTTTGGGGACTACGAGCAGTACTTC. Amino acid sequence: CASSFGDYEQYF.

This clonotype has more than one count but fewer than ten. This beta chain is an off-target read within a library intended for alpha chains, so its frequency means little. The rearrangement links TRBV5-1 to TRBJ2-1, with no clear D. From germline, CDR1 is SGHRS and CDR2 YFSETQ. CDR3 length: 14 residues. The germline V and J ends were trimmed by 0 bases and 9 bases, with 13 bases remaining between them. CDR3 sequence (DNA): TGCGCCAGCAGCTTGGATGTCGTGCTTGGTGAGCAGTTCTTC. Its translation is CASSLDVVLGEQFF.